This entry lists 21 T cell receptor beta chains sequenced from one sample in a study of shared clonotypes between healthy human individuals. The table came from immunoSEQ multiplex PCR; TCRdb's copy has only in-frame clones and leaves some out. The table has around 1.6 million clones, 95% to 99% seen once; the top ten hold about 0.45%. The source material was naive CD4+ T cells sorted from blood. Subset in this sample: CD45RA+ positively selected. Source of these receptors: a man aged 25-45 years in good health.

The gene calls are TRBV29-1 and TRBJ2-5; 8 nucleotides align to TRBD2. The CDR3 contains 14 residues. Germline V gene sequence: CDR1 SQVTM, CDR2 ANQGSEA. V lost 8 bases and J lost 5; bases outside the gene matches: 13. CDR3 bases: TGCAGCTCACTCGGTAGCGGGGTAGGGGAGACCCAGTACTTC. Its translation: CSSLGSGVGETQYF.

The chain uses TRBV7-9 and TRBJ2-7; 11 bases match TRBD1. The CDR3 totals 14 residues. V lost 6 bases, J lost 6 bases, and 7 bases stayed unmatched. Germline V gene data show CDR1 as SEHNR and CDR2 as FQNEAQ (reference sequence). DNA of the CDR3: TGTGCCAGCAGTGGGACAGGGGGTTCTGGCGAGCAGTACTTC. Its protein is CASSGTGGSGEQYF.

The V gene is TRBV12-5, the J gene TRBJ1-1; 10 bases are a match to TRBD1. The V gene end was trimmed by 0 bases and the J gene end by 5 bases; junction bases not matched to a gene: 6. The CDR3 is 16 residues long. Germline CDR1 reads LGHNT; CDR2 reads FRNRAP. The DNA for the CDR3 is TGTGCTAGTGGTTTGGTACTGGGACAGGGGAGAACTGAAGCTTTCTTT. Protein: CASGLVLGQGRTEAFF.

The rearrangement links TRBV7-8 to TRBJ2-3, with 14 bases fitting TRBD2. Germline lookup yields CDR1 SGHVS and CDR2 FQNEAQ. After removal of 8 bases from V and 5 bases from J, the junction contained 9 bases not matched to a gene. The CDR3 is 16 residues long. CDR3 sequence: CASAGGLAGGGDTQYF. CDR3 DNA: TGTGCCAGCGCCGGAGGACTAGCGGGAGGAGGAGATACGCAGTATTTT.

This chain joins TRBV7-2 and TRBJ2-7; 7 bases fit TRBD2. The CDR3 is 16 amino acids. J gave up 3 bases and V 3 bases, and 11 bases lay outside the gene matches. Germline loops: CDR1 SGHTA, CDR2 FQGNSA. CDR3 region: CASSFGRGESVYEQYF. The CDR3 DNA sequence: TGTGCCAGCAGCTTTGGGAGGGGAGAATCTGTCTACGAGCAGTACTTC.

The V and J genes are TRBV5-1 and TRBJ2-2; 8 bases are shared with TRBD2. There are 15 residues in the CDR3. Trimming cost V 6 bases and J 6 bases; bases outside gene matches: 10. Germline assignment: CDR1 SGHRS and CDR2 YFSETQ. The CDR3 DNA is TGCGCCAGCAAAGTGGACGGGAGGGCCCCCGGGGAGCTGTTTTTT. Its protein is CASKVDGRAPGELFF.

The rearrangement joins TRBV7-9 to TRBJ2-3; TRBD2 agrees at 7 bases. Germline V lookup: CDR1 SEHNR, CDR2 FQNEAQ (reference sequence). The CDR3 has 16 residues. After removal of 1 base from V and 2 bases from J, the junction contained 6 bases not matched to a gene. The CDR3 loop reads CASSLVAGAVTDTQYF. The CDR3 nucleotides read TGTGCCAGCAGCTTAGTCGCGGGAGCGGTCACAGATACGCAGTATTTT.

The chain has TRBV10-3 and TRBJ2-7; either TRBD1 or TRBD2 may fit D (5 bases each). Trimming took 1 base from V and 6 from J, leaving 7 bases between them. The germline CDR1 and CDR2 sequences are ENHRY and SYGVKD. The CDR3 is made up of 12 amino acids. The CDR3 bases are TGTGCCATCAGTGAGTGGGGGATCGAGCAGTACTTC. Its translation is CAISEWGIEQYF.

In DNA, the CDR3 is TGTGCCAGCGGGTCGGGAACCTATGGCTACACCTTC. As protein: CASGSGTYGYTF. V is TRBV5-6 and J is TRBJ1-2; no definite D call. CDR1 SGHDT and CDR2 YYEEEE come from the germline V gene. V lost 7 bases to trimming and J lost 4 bases, with 11 bases between them. CDR3 length: 12 amino acids.

The rearrangement links TRBV6-1 to TRBJ1-2; D perhaps matches TRBD1 (6 bases). Looked up from germline, CDR1 is MNHNS and CDR2 is SASEGT. The V end lost 5 bases, the J end lost 1 base, and 14 bases lay between the germline ends. This CDR3 comprises 15 residues. CDR3 residues: CASSPWDIDNYGYTF. The DNA of the CDR3 is TGTGCCAGCAGTCCATGGGACATTGATAACTATGGCTACACCTTC.

CDR3 residues: CASSLRGTGTPYEQYF. As DNA, the CDR3 is TGTGCCAGCAGCTTAAGAGGGACAGGCACGCCCTACGAGCAGTACTTC. The chain carries TRBV2 and TRBJ2-7, with TRBD1 identical over 8 bases. This CDR3 contains 16 residues. Unmatched junction bases numbered 12, after V lost 6 bases and J lost 2 bases. CDR1 and CDR2 from the germline V gene are SNHLY and FYNNEI.

This clone was seen once. This sequence joins TRBV5-6 and TRBJ2-7; TRBD1 agrees at 8 bases. CDR1 is SGHDT, CDR2 YYEEEE, per germline. CDR3 length: 15 amino acids. The junction had 8 bases not matched to a gene; V was cut back by 2 bases and J by 4 bases. The CDR3 loop reads CASSFTGGSRYEQYF. The CDR3, as DNA: TGTGCCAGCAGCTTCACAGGGGGGAGTAGGTACGAGCAGTACTTC.

CDR3 coding DNA: TGTGCCAGCAGATCCATAAGGTCCTACGAGCAGTACTTC. It yields the protein CASRSIRSYEQYF. The chain combines TRBV11-2 with TRBJ2-7, with D unresolved. CDR3 length: 13 amino acids. V lost 6 bases to trimming and J lost 1 base, with 10 bases between them. Looked up from germline, CDR1 is SGHAT and CDR2 is FQNNGV. Full variable domain (missing parts from reference TRBV11-2 and TRBJ2-7): EAGVAQSPRYKIIEKRQSVAFWCNPISGHATLYWYQQILGQGPKLLIQFQNNGVVDDSQLPKDRFSAERLKGVDSTLKIQPAKLEDSAVYLCASRSIRSYEQYFGPGTRLTVT.

The chain uses TRBV5-1 and TRBJ2-1; D possibly corresponds to TRBD2 (6 bases). The CDR3 loop spans 15 amino acids. Deletions cut 4 bases from V and 5 bases from J, with 16 bases between. The germline CDR1 and CDR2 sequences are SGHRS and YFSETQ. CDR3 residues: CASSLGSSGHNEQFF. CDR3 sequence (DNA): TGCGCCAGCAGCCTCGGGAGTAGCGGACACAATGAGCAGTTCTTC.

The rearrangement links TRBV28 to TRBJ2-7; perhaps TRBD2 as D (6 bases). The CDR3 spans 15 residues. CDR1 MDHEN and CDR2 SYDVKM come from the germline V gene. The germline V and J ends were trimmed by 5 bases and 5 bases, with 19 bases remaining between them. CDR3: CASSPLGREWDEQYF. The CDR3 DNA sequence: TGTGCCAGCAGTCCCCTTGGCCGGGAGTGGGACGAGCAGTACTTC.

The chain combines TRBV5-4 with TRBJ2-7; D unresolved. V was trimmed by 6 bases and J by 3 bases, leaving 19 bases between them. Germline V CDR1 and CDR2: SGHNT, YYREEE (reference sequence). The CDR3 consists of 15 residues. CDR3 sequence reads: CASTPGREGVYEQYF. Here the CDR3 DNA reads TGTGCCAGCACCCCGGGTAGGGAAGGCGTCTACGAGCAGTACTTC.

This sequence joins TRBV10-3 and TRBJ2-2; 8 bases are a match to TRBD1. With 5 bases clipped from V and 5 bases from J, the junction kept 7 bases outside the gene matches. Germline V gene sequence: CDR1 ENHRY, CDR2 SYGVKD. The CDR3 is made up of 15 amino acids. Here the CDR3 DNA reads TGTGCCATCAGTATCAGGGGGCAAGGTACCGGGGAGCTGTTTTTT. This sequence encodes CAISIRGQGTGELFF.

The chain is built from TRBV7-2 and TRBJ1-2; D unclear. The ends were cut back, 1 base at V and 2 bases at J, with 11 bases in the middle. The CDR3 contains 15 residues. Germline CDR1 SGHTA, CDR2 FQGNSA. This CDR3 reads CASSLVRGPNYGYTF. The CDR3 DNA reads TGTGCCAGCAGCTTAGTTCGGGGTCCCAACTATGGCTACACCTTC. The full variable domain, in which reference TRBV7-2 and TRBJ1-2 provide the parts outside the CDR3, is GAGVSQSPSNKVTEKGKDVELRCDPISGHTALYWYRQSLGQGLEFLIYFQGNSAPDKSGLPSDRFSAERTGGSVSTLTIQRTQQEDSAVYLCASSLVRGPNYGYTFGSGTRLTVV.

The V call is TRBV27, the J call TRBJ1-5; no definite D call. The germline CDR1 and CDR2 sequences are MNHEY and SMNVEV (reference sequence). The V gene lost 2 bases and the J gene lost 4 bases, with 12 bases spanning the gap. This CDR3 has 15 amino acids. The CDR3 sequence is CASSLLSGGNQPQHF. CDR3 coding DNA: TGTGCCAGCAGTTTACTATCAGGAGGAAATCAGCCCCAGCATTTT.

The count of this clone is one. The J gene is TRBJ2-6, the V gene TRBV19; D unresolved. The germline CDR1 and CDR2 sequences are LNHDA and SQIVND (reference sequence). V dropped 3 bases and J dropped 5 bases, with 11 bases sitting between them. The CDR3 is 15 residues long. CDR3 DNA sequence: TGTGCCAGTAGTATCCGAGGTTCATGGGCCAACGTCCTGACTTTC. Translated: CASSIRGSWANVLTF.

The V gene is TRBV6-1, the J gene TRBJ2-6; D not resolved. The germline V and J ends were trimmed by 2 bases and 2 bases, with 7 bases remaining between them. This CDR3 contains 15 residues. The germline V gene has CDR1 MNHNS and CDR2 SASEGT. Written as DNA, the CDR3 is TGTGCCAGCAGTGAATTACCCGCTGGGGCCAACGTCCTGACTTTC. It specifies CASSELPAGANVLTF.